These 9 T cell receptor beta chains came from one sample sequenced in a study of T cell repertoires in cytomegalovirus infection. Their specific antigens are unknown. TCRdb ran MiXCR on the reads and lists one entry per CDR3 protein. Of about 83,000 distinct CDR3 sequences listed, 25% to 30% are singletons. The sequences come from CD8+ T cells from cultured PBMCs, collected from culture after CMV antigen stimulation. Source of these receptors: a human donor in good health (CMV status not recorded). Some clones in this sample may be carry-over from other donors' samples.

The gene calls are TRBV7-2 and TRBJ2-1, with TRBD1 matching 10 bases. The V and J ends lost 5 bases and 4 bases, in that order; junction bases with no gene match: 5. Germline CDR1 reads SGHTA; CDR2 reads FQGNSA. The CDR3 is 15 amino acids. Written as DNA, the CDR3 is TGTGCCAGCAGCCCCGGACAGGGGGGATACAATGAGCAGTTCTTC. Translation: CASSPGQGGYNEQFF.

This clonotype appeared a few times. The chain recombines TRBV2 with TRBJ1-6, with TRBD1 as a possible D gene (6 bases). Looked up from germline, CDR1 is SNHLY and CDR2 is FYNNEI. CDR3 length: 17 residues. The V and J ends lost 2 bases and 0 bases respectively, with 11 bases between them. This CDR3 reads CASSETGPGSYNSPLHF. DNA of the CDR3: TGTGCCAGCAGTGAAACAGGGCCCGGCTCCTATAATTCACCCCTCCACTTT.

The sample holds many counts of this clonotype. The chain combines TRBV7-2 with TRBJ2-3; 15 bases map to TRBD2. The CDR3 spans 19 residues. Looked up from germline, CDR1 is SGHTA and CDR2 is FQGNSA. The V gene end was trimmed by 3 bases and the J gene end by 2 bases; junction bases not matched to a gene: 9. CDR3 sequence (DNA): TGTGCCAGCAGCTTCGGACTAGCGGGGGGGCATGACCTCACAGATACGCAGTATTTT. Amino acid sequence: CASSFGLAGGHDLTDTQYF.

The chain employs TRBV7-6 and TRBJ1-1; 8 nucleotides agree with TRBD1. V shed 2 bases and J 0 bases; nucleotides not matched to a gene: 2. Looked up from germline, CDR1 is SGHVS and CDR2 is FNYEAQ. The CDR3 runs 15 residues. The CDR3 loop is CASSLSQGVNTEAFF. Here the CDR3 DNA reads TGTGCCAGCAGCTTATCACAGGGGGTGAACACTGAAGCTTTCTTT. Full variable domain (remainder filled in from reference TRBV7-6 and TRBJ1-1): GAGVSQSPRYKVTKRGQDVALRCDPISGHVSLYWYRQALGQGPEFLTYFNYEAQQDKSGLPNDRFSAERPEGSISTLTIQRTEQRDSAMYRCASSLSQGVNTEAFFGQGTRLTVV.

Only a few counts were recorded for this clonotype. The V and J genes are TRBV27 and TRBJ1-5; D is ambiguous. From germline, CDR1 is MNHEY and CDR2 SMNVEV (reference sequence). This CDR3 contains 14 residues. Trimming cost V 6 bases and J 3 bases, with 12 bases left between them. CDR3 nucleotide sequence: TGTGCCAGCAGCCACCGGGGTTTCAATCAGCCCCAGCATTTT. Encoded protein: CASSHRGFNQPQHF.

The chain combines TRBV20-1 with TRBJ2-1; 7 bases are a match to TRBD2. The V gene end was trimmed by 3 bases and the J gene end by 3 bases; junction bases not matched to a gene: 5. This CDR3 region has 14 residues. Germline-derived CDR1 and CDR2 are DFQATT and SNEGSKA (reference sequence). The CDR3: CSASGAGDYNEQFF. In DNA, the CDR3 is TGCAGTGCTAGTGGTGCGGGGGACTACAATGAGCAGTTCTTC.

J is TRBJ1-1 and V is TRBV5-4, with 9 bases that match TRBD1. Germline V gives CDR1 SGHNT, CDR2 YYREEE (reference sequence). Trimming removed 2 bases from V and 5 bases from J; junction bases left unmatched: 7. The CDR3 totals 15 residues. The CDR3 loop reads CASSLEPQGATEAFF. CDR3 bases: TGTGCCAGCAGCTTAGAACCACAGGGGGCGACTGAAGCTTTCTTT. Looking up the rest from reference TRBV5-4 and TRBJ1-1 gives the full variable domain: ETGVTQSPTHLIKTRGQQVTLRCSSQSGHNTVSWYQQALGQGPQFIFQYYREEENGRGNFPPRFSGLQFPNYSSELNVNALELDDSALYLCASSLEPQGATEAFFGQGTRLTVV.

The rearrangement links TRBV7-9 to TRBJ2-5; 7 bases agree with TRBD1. The CDR3 runs 13 residues. Germline CDR1 SEHNR, CDR2 FQNEAQ (reference sequence). V was clipped by 7 bases and J by 3 bases; unmatched bases: 5. CDR3 sequence: CASNQGTEETQYF. In DNA, the CDR3 is TGTGCCAGCAACCAAGGGACAGAAGAGACCCAGTACTTC.

The chain is built from TRBV7-9 and TRBJ1-4, with TRBD1 as a possible D gene (5 bases). The CDR3 consists of 14 residues. Trimming left V 6 bases short and J 6 bases short, with 14 bases between. CDR1 is SEHNR, CDR2 FQNEAQ, per germline (reference sequence). This chain's CDR3 is CASRGEHRDEKLFF. CDR3 DNA: TGTGCCAGCAGAGGGGAGCACCGGGATGAAAAACTGTTTTTT.